Each of the 21 T cell receptor beta chains below was sequenced from the same sample in a study of metastatic and nonmetastatic thyroid tumors. Nobody among the patients had been given any treatment before thyroid surgery. From the PCR reads, TCRdb re-called clones with MiXCR. The repertoire has about 28,000 clones, around a sixth of them found once; the top ten carry approximately 4%. Material: blood. These receptors were obtained from a female donor with papillary thyroid cancer or a benign thyroid nodule (not recorded which). Some clones in this sample may be carry-over from other donors' samples.

This clone appeared many times. The chain has TRBV7-9 and TRBJ1-1; unclear D gene. V was shortened by 0 bases and J by 8 bases, with 10 bases between the two germline ends. The CDR3 is 13 amino acids. In germline, CDR1 is SEHNR, CDR2 FQNEAQ (reference sequence). Here the CDR3 DNA reads TGTGCCAGCAGCTTAGCGAGGTCGGCAGAAGCTTTCTTT. It is translated as CASSLARSAEAFF.

Notes on this clone: Other DNA sequences from this sample encode an identical CDR3 as well. V gene TRBV6-1 combines with J gene TRBJ1-1; D remains ambiguous. This CDR3 comprises 14 residues. Per the germline V gene, CDR1 is MNHNS and CDR2 is SASEGT. V dropped 6 bases and J dropped 5 bases, with 16 bases sitting between them. The DNA of the CDR3 is TGTGCCAGCAGCCGACTGACCCCGGGGACTGAAGCTTTCTTT. This sequence encodes CASSRLTPGTEAFF.

This clone was seen ten or more times. The V call is TRBV7-9, the J call TRBJ1-2; the D gene is possibly TRBD1 (5 bases). CDR1 and CDR2 from the germline V gene are SEHNR and FQNEAQ (reference sequence). The CDR3 totals 13 residues. V was clipped by 3 bases and J by 4 bases, with 9 bases between them. DNA of the CDR3: TGTGCCAGCAGCTTTTTGGGGGGCTATGGCTACACCTTC. This gives the protein CASSFLGGYGYTF.

There are many counts of this clone. The V gene is TRBV14, the J gene TRBJ2-1; no clear D gene. CDR1 is SGHDN, CDR2 FVKESK, per germline. The ends were cut back, 1 base at V and 10 bases at J, with 11 bases in the middle. The CDR3 is 13 amino acids. The CDR3 DNA is TGTGCCAGCAGCCAAGTTATTACCGGAGAGCAGTTCTTC. Protein product: CASSQVITGEQFF.

This clone was observed once. The rearrangement joins TRBV20-1 to TRBJ2-1; possibly TRBD2 for D (5 bases). Germline CDR1 DFQATT, CDR2 SNEGSKA (reference sequence). The CDR3 sequence is 15 residues long. V was clipped by 0 bases and J by 9 bases, with 18 bases between them. For the CDR3, the DNA is TGCAGTGCTAGAGACCCGACCAGAGGGAATAGTGAGCAGTTCTTC. Its translation: CSARDPTRGNSEQFF.

In its sample, this clone is medium-sized. J is TRBJ1-2 and V is TRBV5-5; 10 positions agree with TRBD1. Germline V CDR1 and CDR2: SGHKS, YYEKEE (reference sequence). Germline trimming cut 2 bases from V and 6 bases from J; bases unmatched to any gene: 7. The CDR3 contains 15 residues. As DNA, the CDR3 is TGTGCCAGCAGCTTCGGGGACAGGGGATGGGATGGCTACACCTTC. Its protein product is CASSFGDRGWDGYTF.

By sample share, this clone is medium-sized. The V and J genes are TRBV20-1 and TRBJ2-3, with D tentatively TRBD2 (6 bases). V lost 7 bases, J lost 3 bases, and 20 bases lay in between. The CDR3 runs 15 residues. CDR1 and CDR2 from the germline V gene are DFQATT and SNEGSKA (reference sequence). In DNA, the CDR3 is TGCAGTGGTGACGGCGGGGTCGAACGTACAGATACGCAGTATTTT. Its translation is CSGDGGVERTDTQYF.

This clone showed up many times. This chain links TRBV19 with TRBJ2-1; 9 bases are shared with TRBD2. V lost 3 bases and J lost 9; bases outside the gene matches: 12. This CDR3 comprises 16 residues. Per the germline V gene, CDR1 is LNHDA and CDR2 is SQIVND (reference sequence). The CDR3 here is CASSIRSSGSEGEQFF. CDR3 DNA sequence: TGTGCCAGTAGTATCAGGAGTAGCGGGAGTGAGGGTGAGCAGTTCTTC. Supplemented by reference TRBV19 and TRBJ2-1, the full variable domain reads DGGITQSPKYLFRKEGQNVTLSCEQNLNHDAMYWYRQDPGQGLRLIYYSQIVNDFQKGDIAEGYSVSREKKESFPLTVTSAQKNPTAFYLCASSIRSSGSEGEQFFGPGTRLTVL.

In its sample, this clone was seen many times. CDR3 sequence reads: CASSIGGLEQFF. DNA of the CDR3: TGTGCCAGTAGTATTGGCGGCTTAGAGCAGTTCTTC. The chain couples TRBV19 to TRBJ2-1, with unresolved D. Trimming took off 3 bases at V and 10 bases at J, with 10 bases between the two ends. CDR1 and CDR2 from the germline V gene are LNHDA and SQIVND (reference sequence). This CDR3 has 12 amino acids.

This chain joins TRBV5-4 and TRBJ2-5, with 9 bases matching TRBD2. The CDR3 is 14 residues long. The germline gives CDR1 SGHNT, CDR2 YYREEE (reference sequence). J lost 3 bases, V lost 5 bases, and 5 bases had no gene match. The CDR3 DNA reads as TGTGCCAGCAGGATTAGCGGGAGAGAAGAGACCCAGTACTTC. Its translation is CASRISGREETQYF. Based on the CDR3 plus reference TRBV5-4 and TRBJ2-5, the full variable domain is ETGVTQSPTHLIKTRGQQVTLRCSSQSGHNTVSWYQQALGQGPQFIFQYYREEENGRGNFPPRFSGLQFPNYSSELNVNALELDDSALYLCASRISGREETQYFGPGTRLLVL.

This clone was picked up many times. The chain has TRBV3-1 and TRBJ1-6; no clear D. CDR1 and CDR2 (germline): LGHDT, YNNKEL (reference sequence). Trimming took 2 bases from V and 0 from J, leaving 17 bases between them. This CDR3 is 19 amino acids long. The CDR3 DNA sequence: TGTGCCAGCAGCCAATCTCACGGACCCAGGAGCTCCTATAATTCACCCCTCCACTTT. It is translated as CASSQSHGPRSSYNSPLHF. Complete variable domain (other parts from reference TRBV3-1 and TRBJ1-6): DTAVSQTPKYLVTQMGNDKSIKCEQNLGHDTMYWYKQDSKKFLKIMFSYNNKELIINETVPNRFSPKSPDKAHLNLHINSLELGDSAVYFCASSQSHGPRSSYNSPLHFGNGTRLTVT.

This clone came up many times. Other DNA sequences in the sample encode the same CDR3. The gene calls are TRBV27 and TRBJ2-5, with D maybe TRBD1 (5 bases). Germline V gene data show CDR1 as MNHEY and CDR2 as SMNVEV (reference sequence). CDR3 length: 15 residues. V was trimmed by 5 bases and J by 2 bases, leaving 15 bases between them. For the CDR3, the DNA is TGTGCCAGCAGTCAGTACTGGGGCGGACAAGAGACCCAGTACTTC. Amino acids: CASSQYWGGQETQYF.

This clone has ten or more counts. The V call is TRBV2, the J call TRBJ2-3, with D perhaps TRBD1 (6 bases). The germline V gene has CDR1 SNHLY and CDR2 FYNNEI. The CDR3 runs to 14 residues. The V end was cut by 6 bases, the J end by 2 bases, with 12 bases between. CDR3 protein: CASRHDRNTDTQYF. CDR3 sequence (DNA): TGTGCCAGCAGGCATGACAGGAACACAGATACGCAGTATTTT. The variable domain in full, completed from reference TRBV2 and TRBJ2-3, reads EPEVTQTPSHQVTQMGQEVILRCVPISNHLYFYWYRQILGQKVEFLVSFYNNEISEKSEIFDDQFSVERPDGSNFTLKIRSTKLEDSAMYFCASRHDRNTDTQYFGPGTRLTVL.

This clone was seen at least ten times. Other DNA sequences in the same sample also yield this CDR3. This sequence joins TRBV7-2 and TRBJ2-7, with D unresolved. The CDR3 totals 12 residues. Between the trimmed V and J ends, which lost 3 bases and 3 bases, there was a span of 6 bases. From germline, CDR1 is SGHTA and CDR2 FQGNSA. The CDR3 DNA sequence: TGTGCCAGCAGCTTGACGGGCTACGAGCAGTACTTC. Protein product: CASSLTGYEQYF.

The chain combines TRBV10-3 with TRBJ2-7, with a tentative D call TRBD1 (6 bases). V shed 3 bases and J shed 5 bases, with 14 bases lying between them. This CDR3 is built from 14 residues. Germline CDR1 reads ENHRY; CDR2 reads SYGVKD. The DNA for the CDR3 is TGTGCCATCAGTGACGGTACAGGGCGCGACGAGCAGTACTTC. Protein sequence: CAISDGTGRDEQYF.

This clone was detected many times. This chain links TRBV19 with TRBJ1-2; D possibly corresponds to TRBD1 (5 bases). This CDR3 has 11 amino acids. Looked up from germline, CDR1 is LNHDA and CDR2 is SQIVND (reference sequence). Trimming took off 9 bases at V and 7 bases at J, with 12 bases between the two ends. The CDR3 spells CARITGGGYTF. CDR3 DNA sequence: TGTGCCAGGATAACAGGAGGTGGCTACACCTTC. Full variable domain (remainder filled in from reference TRBV19 and TRBJ1-2): DGGITQSPKYLFRKEGQNVTLSCEQNLNHDAMYWYRQDPGQGLRLIYYSQIVNDFQKGDIAEGYSVSREKKESFPLTVTSAQKNPTAFYLCARITGGGYTFGSGTRLTVV.

This clone was seen many times. J is TRBJ1-4 and V is TRBV29-1, with D unresolved. V gave up 7 bases and J gave up 7 bases, with 25 bases separating them. The CDR3 contains 16 residues. CDR1 SQVTM and CDR2 ANQGSEA come from the germline V gene. CDR3 in DNA: TGCAGCGGCGGTCCGGGTTTAGACGCGGCGCCTGAAAAACTGTTTTTT. As protein: CSGGPGLDAAPEKLFF.

Judged by abundance, this clone is medium-sized (0.01 to 0.1%). J is TRBJ2-7 and V is TRBV11-3, with TRBD2 matching over 13 bases. The CDR3 is made up of 13 amino acids. The J segment lost 11 bases and the V segment lost 4 bases, leaving 5 bases of the junction unmatched. The V gene's germline CDR1 is SGHNT and CDR2 YENEEA. The CDR3: CASSSPGLAGKYF. For the CDR3, the DNA is TGTGCCAGCAGCTCTCCGGGACTAGCGGGAAAGTACTTC. The variable domain in full, with the rest retrieved from reference TRBV11-3 and TRBJ2-7, is EAGVVQSPRYKIIEKKQPVAFWCNPISGHNTLYWYLQNLGQGPELLIRYENEEAVDDSQLPKDRFSAERLKGVDSTLKIQPAELGDSAVYLCASSSPGLAGKYFGPGTRLTVT.

This clone was observed at least ten times. The chain links TRBV13 to TRBJ2-3; D ambiguous. The CDR3 runs to 12 residues. The V gene lost 0 bases and the J gene lost 4 bases, with 2 bases spanning the gap. Germline V gives CDR1 PRHDT, CDR2 FYEKMQ (reference sequence). CDR3 in DNA: TGTGCCAGCAGCTTAGGGGCAGATACGCAGTATTTT. Its translation: CASSLGADTQYF.

This clone was counted ten times or more. The J gene is TRBJ2-7, the V gene TRBV29-1; TRBD1 might be the D (5 bases). V dropped 1 base and J dropped 6 bases, with 10 bases sitting between them. Germline-derived CDR1 and CDR2 are SQVTM and ANQGSEA. This CDR3 contains 12 residues. In DNA, the CDR3 is TGCAGCGTTGAAGCCAGGGTAGGCGAGCAGTACTTC. It is translated as CSVEARVGEQYF.

Of note for this clone: Because it lacks the conserved phenylalanine or tryptophan at the end, this CDR3 is likely a read error. The chain is built from TRBV6-1 and TRBJ2-2; D possibly corresponds to TRBD1 (5 bases). The CDR3 contains 14 residues. The V gene lost 7 bases and the J gene lost 5 bases, with 14 bases spanning the gap. In germline, CDR1 is MNHNS, CDR2 SASEGT. The CDR3 DNA sequence: TGTGCCAGCACATGGGGCGCTGGGACCGGGGAGCTGTTTTCT. This gives the protein CASTWGAGTGELFS.